This T cell receptor beta chain was recorded in a study of blood T cell repertoires in COVID-19. At the level of the study: The cDNA or gDNA used as material had been derived from T cells, B-cell-depleted T cells, or PBMCs.

TCRdb's table, derived via immunoSEQ multiplex PCR, lists solely in-frame clones and lacks some. This sample has 200,000 to 250,000 clones; approximately 86% occur once, and the top ten carry about 3.8%. This clone is large by share. This study enrolled people aged 18 to 89 from 20 to 25 US geographic areas. Self-reported history from a screening survey and questionnaire set each donor's cohort. The CDR3 totals 20 residues. Trimming took 0 bases from V and 0 from J; bases not matched to a gene: 14. The V gene's germline CDR1 is SGDLS and CDR2 YYNGEE. The sequencing sample was made of PBMCs or T cells enriched from blood (not recorded which). The TCR was taken from a woman aged 40 to 50 with acute COVID-19. The V gene is TRBV9, the J gene TRBJ2-2; 7 nucleotides line up with TRBD1. Here the CDR3 DNA reads TGTGCCAGCAGCGTAGTTCCGCGGGCCGGGACAGACCCGAACACCGGGGAGCTGTTTTTT. It specifies CASSVVPRAGTDPNTGELFF.